One and the same sample provided the 21 T cell receptor beta chains below, sequenced in a study of PD-1 blockade in classical Hodgkin lymphoma. Time point here: cycle 4 day 1 (C4D1), after six to seven weeks of nivolumab. After autologous stem cell transplantation all patients relapsed, and prior brentuximab vedotin exposure differed between cohorts. Only in-frame clones appear in the TCRdb table, and some are missing; sequencing was by immunoSEQ multiplex PCR. The table records roughly 20,000 clones, roughly 72% of them present only once. This specimen was peripheral blood mononuclear cells (PBMCs), taken before the fourth cycle of nivolumab. These TCRs come from a human donor with classical Hodgkin lymphoma.

V usage is TRBV27 and J usage is TRBJ2-6, with 7 positions matching TRBD1. Germline trimming cut 5 bases from V and 0 bases from J; bases unmatched to any gene: 10. The CDR3 loop spans 18 amino acids. Germline V CDR1 and CDR2: MNHEY, SMNVEV (reference sequence). The CDR3 loop reads CASSPPGQLSSGANVLTF. Here the CDR3 DNA reads TGTGCCAGCAGTCCACCGGGACAGTTGAGCTCTGGGGCCAACGTCCTGACTTTC.

This sequence joins TRBV18 and TRBJ2-7; D unclear. Germline loops: CDR1 KGHSH, CDR2 LQKENI. The V end lost 5 bases, the J end lost 3 bases, and 14 bases lay between the germline ends. The CDR3 is made up of 14 amino acids. The CDR3 reads CASSDFPDSYEQYF. The CDR3 region has the DNA TGTGCCAGCTCAGATTTTCCGGATAGCTACGAGCAGTACTTC.

The chain combines TRBV5-8 with TRBJ1-3; D unresolved. The germline V and J ends were trimmed by 4 bases and 0 bases, with 11 bases remaining between them. The CDR3 loop spans 15 amino acids. Germline assignment: CDR1 SGHTS and CDR2 YDEGEE. In DNA, the CDR3 is TGTGCCAGCAGCCCGGACGCCCGCTCTGGAAACACCATATATTTT. Translation gives CASSPDARSGNTIYF.

The V gene is TRBV6-1, the J gene TRBJ2-7; D is uncertain. In germline, CDR1 is MNHNS, CDR2 SASEGT. The germline V and J ends were trimmed by 3 bases and 6 bases, with 3 bases remaining between them. The CDR3 has 10 amino acids. CDR3 in DNA: TGTGCCAGCAGTGATTCCGAGCAGTACTTC. Translating it yields CASSDSEQYF.

V and J are TRBV27 and TRBJ2-2; D possibly corresponds to TRBD1 (6 bases). V was shortened by 7 bases and J by 0 bases, with 15 bases between the two germline ends. Germline CDR1 MNHEY, CDR2 SMNVEV (reference sequence). The CDR3 has 16 residues. CDR3 DNA: TGTGCCAGCACCCGAGTTGGACAGCCGAACACCGGGGAGCTGTTTTTT. This sequence encodes CASTRVGQPNTGELFF.

The CDR3 sequence is CSAYDGYTF. CDR3 DNA: TGCAGTGCGTACGATGGCTACACCTTC. This chain connects TRBV20-1 to TRBJ1-2, with D unresolved. The CDR3 covers 9 residues. Germline V gives CDR1 DFQATT, CDR2 SNEGSKA (reference sequence). V lost 6 bases and J lost 6, with 5 bases in between.

This CDR3 is CASSLGTDFQPQHF. CDR3 coding DNA: TGTGCCAGCAGCCTCGGGACGGACTTTCAGCCCCAGCATTTT. This chain joins TRBV7-6 and TRBJ1-5; the D gene is possibly TRBD1 (5 bases). The germline V gene encodes CDR1 SGHVS and CDR2 FNYEAQ. V lost 5 bases and J 6 bases, leaving 14 bases between the germline ends. CDR3 length: 14 residues. Full variable domain (remainder filled in from reference TRBV7-6 and TRBJ1-5): GAGVSQSPRYKVTKRGQDVALRCDPISGHVSLYWYRQALGQGPEFLTYFNYEAQQDKSGLPNDRFSAERPEGSISTLTIQRTEQRDSAMYRCASSLGTDFQPQHFGDGTRLSIL.

CDR3 bases: TGTGCCAGTAGTACTCGGGAAAGGGGCTACACCTTC. This gives the protein CASSTRERGYTF. The chain carries TRBV19 and TRBJ1-2; no reliable D call. V lost 4 bases and J lost 8, with 11 bases in between. The CDR3 totals 12 residues. CDR1 is LNHDA, CDR2 SQIVND, per germline (reference sequence).

The rearrangement links TRBV15 to TRBJ2-5, with TRBD2 identical over 7 bases. Germline V gives CDR1 LNHNV, CDR2 YYDKDF (reference sequence). The V and J ends lost 9 bases and 5 bases, in that order; junction bases with no gene match: 15. This CDR3 has 15 amino acids. In DNA, the CDR3 is TGTGCCACTCAAGACGCTAGCGGTATAATGGAGACCCAGTACTTC. Translating gives CATQDASGIMETQYF.

The V gene is TRBV19, the J gene TRBJ2-7; D gene ambiguous. The CDR3 has 15 amino acids. The V gene's germline CDR1 is LNHDA and CDR2 SQIVND (reference sequence). V lost 0 bases and J lost 2, with 11 bases in between. The CDR3 nucleotides are TGTGCCAGTAGTATAGATATTGACGGCCCCTACGAGCAGTACTTC. Translating gives CASSIDIDGPYEQYF.

The genes are TRBV23-1 and TRBJ2-3; 11 bases map to TRBD2. TRBV23-1 is an open reading frame whose function is uncertain. J was trimmed by 0 bases and V by 10 bases; bases with no gene match: 15. The CDR3 is 18 residues long. The CDR3 region is CAIPILAGEINSTDTQYF. CDR3 DNA sequence: TGCGCCATCCCTATACTAGCGGGAGAGATAAATAGCACAGATACGCAGTATTTT.

V usage is TRBV15 and J usage is TRBJ1-6; possibly TRBD1 for D (5 bases). V shed 4 bases and J shed 11 bases, with 21 bases lying between them. CDR1 and CDR2 (germline): LNHNV, YYDKDF (reference sequence). This CDR3 spans 16 amino acids. CDR3 in DNA: TGTGCCACCAGCACGACAAGGGACGGGCCGAGGCCACCCCTCCACTTT. Its protein is CATSTTRDGPRPPLHF.

The genes are TRBV5-1 and TRBJ1-1; 7 bases are a match to TRBD1. CDR1 SGHRS and CDR2 YFSETQ come from the germline V gene. V lost 3 bases, J lost 0 bases, and 8 bases stayed unmatched. The CDR3 loop spans 16 amino acids. The CDR3 loop is CASSSPAGGVNTEAFF. CDR3 nucleotide sequence: TGCGCCAGCAGCTCCCCTGCAGGGGGAGTGAACACTGAAGCTTTCTTT.

This clone was counted once. The chain couples TRBV11-2 to TRBJ2-1; either TRBD1 or TRBD2 may fit D (5 bases each). The germline V gene encodes CDR1 SGHAT and CDR2 FQNNGV. This CDR3 region has 14 residues. Deletions cut 0 bases from V and 5 bases from J, with 8 bases between. The CDR3, as DNA: TGTGCCAGCAGCTTAGAACGGGGCAACAATGAGCAGTTCTTC. Protein: CASSLERGNNEQFF. Full variable domain (remainder filled in from reference TRBV11-2 and TRBJ2-1): EAGVAQSPRYKIIEKRQSVAFWCNPISGHATLYWYQQILGQGPKLLIQFQNNGVVDDSQLPKDRFSAERLKGVDSTLKIQPAKLEDSAVYLCASSLERGNNEQFFGPGTRLTVL.

The chain combines TRBV7-2 with TRBJ2-2, with TRBD1 as a possible D gene (6 bases). This CDR3 comprises 15 residues. Germline assignment: CDR1 SGHTA and CDR2 FQGNSA. With 1 base removed from V and 5 bases from J, the gap between germline ends came to 11 bases. CDR3 DNA: TGTGCCAGCAGCTTAGACAGGGCTAAGACCGGGGAGCTGTTTTTT. Translated, it gives CASSLDRAKTGELFF.

The chain uses TRBV4-1 and TRBJ2-7; 11 positions agree with TRBD2. The CDR3 runs 15 residues. Germline CDR1 and CDR2: MGHRA and YSYEKL. V lost 6 bases and J lost 1; bases outside the gene matches: 5. The DNA of the CDR3 is TGCGCCAGCAGATCCGGGACTAGCGGTTCCTACGAGCAGTACTTC. It translates to CASRSGTSGSYEQYF.

This clone was detected once. The DNA for the CDR3 is TGTGCCAGCAGCGGGGGAGCCAAAAACATTCAGTACTTC. It yields the protein CASSGGAKNIQYF. The genes are TRBV6-5 and TRBJ2-4, with D perhaps TRBD2 (6 bases). Trimming took 6 bases from V and 0 from J, leaving 6 bases between them. This CDR3 has 13 amino acids. CDR1 MNHEY and CDR2 SVGAGI come from the germline V gene.

The CDR3 bases are TGTGCCAGCAGTTTATCACAGGGGAGCAATCAGCCCCAGCATTTT. Encoded protein: CASSLSQGSNQPQHF. The chain joins TRBV27 to TRBJ1-5; 7 nucleotides line up with TRBD1. Unmatched junction bases numbered 0, after V lost 0 bases and J lost 1 base. Germline-derived CDR1 and CDR2 are MNHEY and SMNVEV (reference sequence). CDR3 length equals 15 residues.

V usage is TRBV10-1 and J usage is TRBJ2-2; D is uncertain. Trimming shortened V by 5 bases and J by 7 bases, and 11 bases separated the two germline ends. Germline V lookup: CDR1 WNHNN, CDR2 SYGVQD (reference sequence). The CDR3 has 13 amino acids. The CDR3 spells CASSRWADGELFF. Here the CDR3 DNA reads TGCGCCAGCAGTAGATGGGCCGACGGGGAGCTGTTTTTT.

V usage is TRBV19 and J usage is TRBJ1-2, with D unclear. CDR1 and CDR2 (germline): LNHDA, SQIVND (reference sequence). This CDR3 region has 16 residues. Trimming shortened V by 1 base and J by 0 bases, and 12 bases separated the two germline ends. The CDR3 here is CASSIVRNTANYGYTF. DNA of the CDR3: TGTGCCAGTAGTATAGTTCGGAACACGGCTAACTATGGCTACACCTTC.

A single count supports this clone. The chain recombines TRBV5-6 with TRBJ1-4, with unresolved D. V was pared by 0 bases and J by 0 bases, with 9 bases between. Germline assignment: CDR1 SGHDT and CDR2 YYEEEE. This CDR3 region has 16 residues. The CDR3 bases are TGTGCCAGCAGCTTGGTGTGGGGAGCAACTAATGAAAAACTGTTTTTT. It specifies CASSLVWGATNEKLFF.